This T cell receptor (beta chain) was sequenced during a study of blood T cell repertoires in COVID-19. Study background: Acute and convalescent COVID-19 samples came from the United States, Italy and Spain. The analysed material was cDNA or gDNA that came from T cells, B-cell-depleted T cells, or PBMCs.

Per the study methods: Researchers report that nucleated cell counts were estimated from reference gene primer amplification. Here immunoSEQ multiplex PCR was the method, and the copy in TCRdb shows in-frame clones only, minus some. The DNA gave D and trimming, while V, J and clone size come from that table. Of about 120,000 clones in the sample, around three quarters were seen once. The trim removed 0 bases at V and 4 bases at J, leaving 2 bases unmatched. The CDR3 loop spans 14 amino acids. Germline CDR1 and CDR2: LGHNA and YSLEER. The clonotype was recovered from a man aged 40-49 years with active or convalescent COVID-19. The chain uses TRBV4-3 and TRBJ1-1, with 7 bases lining up with TRBD1. The sequencing sample was made of peripheral blood. The CDR3 nucleotides are TGCGCCAGCAGCCAAGATTGGGACAGCACTGAAGCTTTCTTT. Protein product: CASSQDWDSTEAFF.